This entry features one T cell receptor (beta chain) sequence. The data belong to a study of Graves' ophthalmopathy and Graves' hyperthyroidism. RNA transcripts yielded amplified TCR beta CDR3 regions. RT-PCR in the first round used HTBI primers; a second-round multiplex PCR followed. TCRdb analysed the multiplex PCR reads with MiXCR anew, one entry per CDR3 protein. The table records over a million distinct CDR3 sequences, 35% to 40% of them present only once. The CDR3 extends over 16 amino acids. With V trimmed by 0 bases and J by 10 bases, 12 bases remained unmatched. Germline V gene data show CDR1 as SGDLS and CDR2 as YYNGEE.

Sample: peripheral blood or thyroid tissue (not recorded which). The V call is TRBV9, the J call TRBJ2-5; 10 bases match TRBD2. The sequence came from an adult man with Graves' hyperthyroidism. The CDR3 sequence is CASSVGAGGLGSGQYF. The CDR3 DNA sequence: TGTGCCAGCAGCGTAGGAGCGGGAGGGCTCGGATCGGGCCAGTACTTC. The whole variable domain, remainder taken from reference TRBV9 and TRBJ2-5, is DSGVTQTPKHLITATGQRVTLRCSPRSGDLSVYWYQQSLDQGLQFLIQYYNGEERAKGNILERFSAQQFPDLHSELNLSSLELGDSALYFCASSVGAGGLGSGQYFGPGTRLLVL.